This is a list of T cell receptor beta chains from one sample in a study of beta chain features in type 1 diabetes. Sequenced by immunoSEQ multiplex PCR; TCRdb stores in-frame clones only, minus some. The table lists under 900,000 clones, roughly 15% of them singletons. The specimen was naive CD4+ T cells from blood. Source of these receptors: a young woman in good health. Each CDR3 is given without its conserved first and last residue. A D gene is named only where the DNA matches it firmly.

V: TRBV7-9; D: .; J: TRBJ2-1; CDR3: ASSRQERPEQF
V: TRBV6-1; D: TRBD1; J: TRBJ1-5; CDR3: ASSERQGSQPQH
V: TRBV2; D: TRBD2; J: TRBJ2-1; CDR3: ASREREGGYNEQF
V: TRBV2; D: .; J: TRBJ1-5; CDR3: ASSVNTQGPQH
V: TRBV2; D: .; J: TRBJ2-7; CDR3: ASRKTYEQY
V: TRBV29-1; D: TRBD1; J: TRBJ2-2; CDR3: SVEVARGLTPTGELF
V: TRBV5-6; D: TRBD2; J: TRBJ2-5; CDR3: ASSFRALASGGRTQY
V: TRBV5-4; D: .; J: TRBJ2-7; CDR3: ASSHNPSEQY
V: TRBV4-3; D: .; J: TRBJ2-1; CDR3: ASSQGSAQRNNEQF
V: TRBV28; D: .; J: TRBJ1-2; CDR3: ASRRGSMDYGYT
V: TRBV4-2; D: TRBD2; J: TRBJ2-3; CDR3: ASSQVSSGTSTDTQY
V: TRBV5-1; D: TRBD1; J: TRBJ2-2; CDR3: ASSSRTGETGELF
V: TRBV6-5; D: .; J: TRBJ2-5; CDR3: ASSLDSAYPQETQY
V: TRBV4-1; D: TRBD2; J: TRBJ2-7; CDR3: ASSQVAAGGGIEQY
V: TRBV6-5; D: .; J: TRBJ1-5; CDR3: ASSYTPTEEPQH
V: TRBV6-6; D: TRBD1; J: TRBJ2-7; CDR3: ASSYHVGQGFEQY
V: TRBV20-1; D: .; J: TRBJ2-7; CDR3: SAVDEYEQY
V: TRBV9; D: TRBD1; J: TRBJ1-4; CDR3: ASSGGQGADEKLF
V: TRBV10-3; D: TRBD1; J: TRBJ1-1; CDR3: AIHGTVNTEAF
V: TRBV9; D: TRBD2; J: TRBJ2-5; CDR3: ASSPAGRQETQY
V: TRBV28; D: .; J: TRBJ2-3; CDR3: ASSLPRADTQY
V: TRBV6-4; D: .; J: TRBJ2-1; CDR3: ASSTGLSSYNEQF
V: TRBV7-2; D: .; J: TRBJ2-3; CDR3: ASSPRDFADTQY
V: TRBV6-5; D: .; J: TRBJ2-5; CDR3: ASSYSRVSGEQY
V: TRBV14; D: TRBD1; J: TRBJ1-2; CDR3: ASGFPGQGAYT
V: TRBV9; D: TRBD2; J: TRBJ2-1; CDR3: ASSPGLESYNEQF
V: TRBV6-6; D: TRBD1; J: TRBJ1-2; CDR3: ASSGTGSTGYT
V: TRBV28; D: TRBD2; J: TRBJ2-5; CDR3: ASTLNLGEGLAGSQETQY
V: TRBV6-6; D: .; J: TRBJ2-7; CDR3: ASSYSSPREYEQY
V: TRBV7-9; D: .; J: TRBJ2-3; CDR3: ASSSLTGTTQY
V: TRBV29-1; D: TRBD1; J: TRBJ2-3; CDR3: SAFGDRGPDTQY
V: TRBV7-3; D: .; J: TRBJ2-3; CDR3: ASSLIGVRTDTQY
V: TRBV18; D: TRBD2; J: TRBJ2-1; CDR3: ASSRASGTLSYNEQF
V: TRBV7-9; D: TRBD1; J: TRBJ1-2; CDR3: ASSLGDRVSHGYT
V: TRBV7-9; D: TRBD1; J: TRBJ2-1; CDR3: ASSLSRGLNEQF
V: TRBV2; D: .; J: TRBJ2-7; CDR3: ASAESSYEQY
V: TRBV11-3; D: .; J: TRBJ2-2; CDR3: ASSLNLGELF
V: TRBV5-5; D: TRBD2; J: TRBJ2-1; CDR3: ASSKGLAGAYNEQF
V: TRBV7-2; D: TRBD1; J: TRBJ2-6; CDR3: ASSSQRGQGRAGANVLT
V: TRBV7-3; D: TRBD2; J: TRBJ2-1; CDR3: ASSWRAGGSYNEQF
V: TRBV5-1; D: TRBD1; J: TRBJ1-2; CDR3: ASSLGGQGIWGYT
V: TRBV10-3; D: .; J: TRBJ2-7; CDR3: AISESTGKTSTSYEQY